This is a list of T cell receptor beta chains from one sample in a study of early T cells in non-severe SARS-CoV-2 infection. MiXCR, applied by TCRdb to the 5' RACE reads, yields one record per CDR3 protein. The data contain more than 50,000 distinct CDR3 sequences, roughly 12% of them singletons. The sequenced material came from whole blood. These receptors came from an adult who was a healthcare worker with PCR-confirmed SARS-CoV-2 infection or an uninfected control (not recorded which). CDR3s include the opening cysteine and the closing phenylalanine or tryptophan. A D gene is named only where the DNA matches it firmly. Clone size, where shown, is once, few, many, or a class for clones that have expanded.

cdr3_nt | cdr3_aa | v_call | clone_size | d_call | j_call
TGTGCCAGCAGCGCCGGACGTAATTCACCCCTCCACTTT | CASSAGRNSPLHF | TRBV7-2 | - | - | TRBJ1-6
TGCAGCGTTGAGGGGCAGGCCGGAGGAGAGCAGTACTTC | CSVEGQAGGEQYF | TRBV29-1 | - | - | TRBJ2-7
TGTGCCAGCAGCGCCTACAACTACGAGCAGTACTTC | CASSAYNYEQYF | TRBV11-2 | many | - | TRBJ2-7
TGTGCCAGCATGTCCGGGGCACTTTACAATGAGCAGTTCTTC | CASMSGALYNEQFF | TRBV28 | few | - | TRBJ2-1
TGTGCCAGCAGCTTAAGACCCAACGAGCAGTACTTC | CASSLRPNEQYF | TRBV11-2 | many | - | TRBJ2-7
TGTGCCAGCAGTTCTCACGATAGCAATCAGCCCCAGCATTTT | CASSSHDSNQPQHF | TRBV27 | many | - | TRBJ1-5
TGTGCCAGCAGCTTAGTCGGAAGGGGACTGGGGCGGTACGAGCAGTACTTC | CASSLVGRGLGRYEQYF | TRBV11-2 | many | - | TRBJ2-7
TGTGCCAGCGCGGGAAACACTGAAGCTTTCTTT | CASAGNTEAFF | TRBV5-6 | - | - | TRBJ1-1
TGTGCCAGCAGTTCCCCCGGGACAGATGGAACCACCATATATTTT | CASSSPGTDGTTIYF | TRBV28 | many | TRBD1 | TRBJ1-3
TGTGCCAGCATCCTCGCTAGAGCGGGAACCTACAATGAGCAGTTCTTC | CASILARAGTYNEQFF | TRBV2 | many | TRBD2 | TRBJ2-1
TGTGCCAGCAGCCAGGGAAGAGGATCACCCCTCCACTTT | CASSQGRGSPLHF | TRBV3-1 | many | - | TRBJ1-6
TGTGCCACCAGTGACCCTTCCGGGAGCTCCTACAATGAGCAGTTCTTC | CATSDPSGSSYNEQFF | TRBV24-1 | many | - | TRBJ2-1
TGTGCCAGCCACGAAGCAGGGGCCTACGAGCAGTACTTC | CASHEAGAYEQYF | TRBV6-5 | - | - | TRBJ2-7
TGTGCCTCACAGCAATATAATTCACCCCTCCACTTT | CASQQYNSPLHF | TRBV6-5 | - | - | TRBJ1-6
TGCGCCAGCAGTGAGAACAGGGGGCCGGGCAATCAGCCCCAGCATTTT | CASSENRGPGNQPQHF | TRBV10-2 | - | TRBD1 | TRBJ1-5
TGTGCCAGCAGCCAAGCGGGGACTAGCGGGGCCTACGAGCAGTACTTC | CASSQAGTSGAYEQYF | TRBV4-2 | many | TRBD2 | TRBJ2-7
TGTGCCAGCAGCCGACTAGCGGGGGACTCCTACGAGCAGTACTTC | CASSRLAGDSYEQYF | TRBV7-2 | few | TRBD2 | TRBJ2-7
TGTGCCAGCAGCGCGGACAGGGGATACTCACCCCTCCACTTT | CASSADRGYSPLHF | TRBV7-9 | - | TRBD1 | TRBJ1-6
TGTGCCAGCAAGCGCGGGGGTGGCACAGATACGCAGTATTTT | CASKRGGGTDTQYF | TRBV27 | many | TRBD2 | TRBJ2-3
TGTGCCAGCAGCTTACAAGGGGGCGCGGGCGAGACCCAGTACTTC | CASSLQGGAGETQYF | TRBV11-2 | few | TRBD1 | TRBJ2-5
TGTGCCAGCAGCCAAGTTACAGGGGCCAACTATGGCTACACCTTC | CASSQVTGANYGYTF | TRBV14 | few | TRBD1 | TRBJ1-2
TGCAGCGGGCAGGGGGGAACCGGGGAGCTGTTTTTT | CSGQGGTGELFF | TRBV29-1 | few | - | TRBJ2-2
TGTGCCAGCTCACCACTGTCGGACGCCGGGGAGCTGTTTTTT | CASSPLSDAGELFF | TRBV18 | - | - | TRBJ2-2
TGTGCCAGCGCCCCAGTAGGGGCCGCCTACGAGCAGTACTTC | CASAPVGAAYEQYF | TRBV27 | few | - | TRBJ2-7
TGTGCCAGCAGCTCGGTCGCAGGGAGGACCGGCGGGGAGCTGTTTTTT | CASSSVAGRTGGELFF | TRBV7-2 | - | - | TRBJ2-2
TGTGCCAGCACCACAGGGAGGGCACCACCTAGCTCTGGAAACACCATATATTTT | CASTTGRAPPSSGNTIYF | TRBV6-7 | many | - | TRBJ1-3
TGCAGCGTTGGAGGAGTTTGGGAGCAGTACTTC | CSVGGVWEQYF | TRBV29-1 | few | - | TRBJ2-7
TGCAGCGTTGTAAGGGGTTCGAAGAACACTGAAGCTTTCTTT | CSVVRGSKNTEAFF | TRBV29-1 | few | - | TRBJ1-1